The present T cell receptor (beta chain) was sequenced within a study of blood T cells in healthy people across ages (dated by TCRdb to between 2015 and 2017). Background for the entire study: In model experiments, template switching captured roughly one uniquely barcoded TCR beta cDNA molecule for every two T cells. The study measured age-related changes in TCR beta repertoire diversity using deep sequencing normalized with unique cDNA molecular identifiers. Four age groups were formed from the donors: young (average 16 years), middle-aged (approximately 40), aged (about 62) and long-lived (approximately 78). Donors of different ages were randomly distributed across sequencing lanes to avoid experimental bias. Two additional independent replicas of 1 million unique cDNA reads from the same blood draw were analyzed for two donors (one aged 18 to 30 and one aged 80 or older). What the research found in general, with its limitations: Compared with the aged group, more naive CD4+ T cells, fewer expanded clones and increased TCR diversity were shown by the long-lived group, suggesting age selection. Estimates of total diversity based on one million sequenced T cells were regarded as lower bounds and as underestimates. There was a strong correlation between observed TCR beta diversity and the percentage of naive T cells measured by flow cytometry. Observed TCR beta diversity per million T cells fell roughly linearly with age, and a significant reduction was already apparent by age approximately 40. Donor CMV infection status was unknown, potentially confounding age-related changes in expanded clonotypes. Because profiling used bulk unsorted PBMCs, naive and antigen-experienced compartments could not be compared conclusively.

The library was produced with 5' RACE. The listed sequencing device is Illumina HiSeq 2500. A second PCR of roughly 7 to 12 cycles was run with a J-beta primer mix and a sample-barcoded 5' primer. A template-switch 5' adaptor carrying 12 random nucleotides introduced a unique molecular identifier onto each TCR beta cDNA molecule. Each sample yielded at least 2.5 million CDR3-containing paired-end reads. All of the RNA was converted into first-strand cDNA using the Mint cDNA synthesis kit, with a TRBC-specific oligonucleotide serving as the primer. After uracil-DNA glycosylase treatment, a first 18-cycle PCR used universal primers M1SS and BC2_uni_R on all cDNA. In the paper's pipeline: Each sample was normalized by randomly selecting 1 million high-quality reads, each carrying a distinct molecular identifier. Reads with shared molecular identifiers were discarded instead of being binned into consensus sequences. MiTCR, run with a Q25 quality threshold and the strictest error-elimination algorithm, handled CDR3 identification, clonotype clustering and error correction. A nonparametric unseen species model with Euler transformation was used to estimate lower-bound total TCR beta diversity. The raw public reads went through TCRdb reprocessing: fastp at Q25, MiXCR clone calling, in-frame beta chains kept. For every CDR3 protein sequence, its rows merge into one entry that carries the most common genes and DNA. The V and J calls shown here were made by TCRdb, not taken from the authors' results. The sample table holds more than 800,000 distinct CDR3 sequences, of which less than 50% were seen once. Together, the top ten hold about 19% of the sample.

The donors were about 40 Caucasian individuals from Russia, aged roughly 6 to 95 years, who were systemically healthy. Each donor gave around 9 milliliters of peripheral blood, collected into EDTA-treated Vacutainer tubes. Ficoll-Paque density-gradient centrifugation was used to isolate PBMCs, with at least 6.5 million obtained per sample. Total RNA, at least 6 micrograms per sample, was extracted from PBMCs with Trizol reagent. The percentages of naive CD45RAhigh/CD27high T cells were determined by flow cytometry on a PBMC aliquot from every donor. On this clonotype: Which antigen it targets is not known. No base qualities exist here, and no much larger clone lies one base off it.

From cysteine to phenylalanine, the CDR3 is 14 amino acids long. Only the CDR3 region is kept as DNA, spanning 42 bases read in frame from base 1. From a lookup of the germline V gene, CDR1 and CDR2 are SGHTA and FQGNSA. V loses 6 bases at its end and J loses 4 bases; junction bases beyond the gene matches: 8. The rearrangement combines TRBV7-2 with TRBJ1-2; 7 junctional bases match TRBD1. Sequencing was performed on blood. This sequence originates from a woman aged 55-69 years in good health. The nucleotide sequence reads as follows: TGTGCCAGCAGATCCCCCGGGACAGTCTATGGCTACACCTTC. Its amino acids are CASRSPGTVYGYTF.